A single sample is the source of the 17 T cell receptor beta chains below, sequenced in a study of shared clonotypes between healthy human individuals. Sequenced by immunoSEQ multiplex PCR; TCRdb stores in-frame clones only, minus some. The sample lists about 1 million clones; around 76% were seen once. The sample comprised memory CD4+ T cells sorted from blood. Described subset: CD45RA-negative fraction. These receptors were obtained from a man aged 18 to 30 in good health.

This clone was recorded only once. The rearrangement uses TRBV11-2 and TRBJ2-3; 10 nucleotides align to TRBD1. The length of the CDR3 is 16 residues. The V gene's germline CDR1 is SGHAT and CDR2 FQNNGV. Germline trimming cut 5 bases from V and 7 bases from J; bases unmatched to any gene: 12. The CDR3 nucleotides read TGTGCCAGCAGCCCGCGACGGGGACAGGGGCCTTATACGCAGTATTTT. Protein: CASSPRRGQGPYTQYF. Drawing the rest from reference TRBV11-2 and TRBJ2-3, the complete variable domain is EAGVAQSPRYKIIEKRQSVAFWCNPISGHATLYWYQQILGQGPKLLIQFQNNGVVDDSQLPKDRFSAERLKGVDSTLKIQPAKLEDSAVYLCASSPRRGQGPYTQYFGPGTRLTVL.

With respect to this clone: In the same sample, other DNA sequences code for this CDR3. The chain employs TRBV6-5 and TRBJ2-7, with D perhaps TRBD1 or TRBD2 (5 bases each). The germline V gene encodes CDR1 MNHEY and CDR2 SVGAGI. This CDR3 contains 14 residues. Trimming took 5 bases from V and 4 from J, leaving 15 bases between them. The CDR3 here is CASSMGRFSYEQYF. The CDR3 DNA reads as TGTGCCAGCAGTATGGGACGGTTCTCTTACGAGCAGTACTTC.

The J gene is TRBJ2-2, the V gene TRBV5-1, with 9 bases identical to TRBD2. CDR1 and CDR2 from the germline V gene are SGHRS and YFSETQ. This CDR3 has 18 residues. J gave up 9 bases and V 4 bases, and 19 bases lay outside the gene matches. CDR3 nucleotides: TGCGCCAGCAGCCGGGATGGAGTGGCGGTAGCGGGAGCCTGGGAGCTGTTTTTT. Amino acid sequence: CASSRDGVAVAGAWELFF.

This clone was detected once. The CDR3 nucleotides are TGTGCCAGCAGTGAGGACCGGGGGATAGCGGGGACAGATACGCAGTATTTT. Translating it yields CASSEDRGIAGTDTQYF. V usage is TRBV25-1 and J usage is TRBJ2-3, with 8 bases that match TRBD2. The CDR3 length is 17 residues. The germline V gene has CDR1 MGHDK and CDR2 SYGVNS. V dropped 3 bases and J dropped 3; count of bases not matched to a gene: 11.

The J gene is TRBJ1-2, the V gene TRBV19; D is undetermined. CDR3 length: 13 residues. V was pared by 5 bases and J by 2 bases, with 9 bases between. Germline lookup yields CDR1 LNHDA and CDR2 SQIVND (reference sequence). The CDR3 nucleotides are TGTGCCAGTAGTCGGAATGCAAACTATGGCTACACCTTC. Its translation: CASSRNANYGYTF.

The J gene is TRBJ2-7, the V gene TRBV12-1; TRBD1, as called in the table, went unchecked against the DNA. TRBV12-1 is classified as a pseudogene. CDR3 length: 14 residues. CDR3 region: CASSGGQEVHEQYF. CDR3 DNA sequence: TGTGCCAGCAGCGGGGGACAGGAAGTCCACGAGCAGTACTTC.

The chain combines TRBV4-3 with TRBJ2-1; tentative D call: TRBD2 (6 bases). The V gene lost 1 base and the J gene lost 8 bases, with 15 bases spanning the gap. CDR3 length equals 15 residues. CDR1 and CDR2 (germline): LGHNA, YSLEER. The DNA of the CDR3 is TGCGCCAGCAGCCAAGTTTCTGGCGGGAACGATGAGCAGTTCTTC. It codes for CASSQVSGGNDEQFF.

The J gene is TRBJ2-7, the V gene TRBV5-6; D is perhaps TRBD1 or TRBD2 (7 bases each). CDR1 is SGHDT and CDR2 is YYEEEE in the germline V gene. The CDR3 consists of 15 residues. V was clipped by 2 bases and J by 5 bases, with 17 bases between them. The CDR3 loop reads CASSFTDRAGDEQYF. DNA for the CDR3: TGTGCCAGCAGCTTTACTGACAGGGCGGGAGACGAGCAGTACTTC.

This sequence joins TRBV19 and TRBJ1-1; D gene ambiguous. V dropped 8 bases and J dropped 0 bases, with 10 bases sitting between them. The germline V gene encodes CDR1 LNHDA and CDR2 SQIVND (reference sequence). This CDR3 comprises 13 residues. In nucleotides, the CDR3 is TGTGCCAGTCTCGGGCCGATGAACACTGAAGCTTTCTTT. This encodes CASLGPMNTEAFF.

The chain joins TRBV11-1 to TRBJ2-7; perhaps D is TRBD1 or TRBD2 (5 bases each). This CDR3 region has 13 residues. The V gene lost 3 bases and the J gene lost 6 bases, with 12 bases spanning the gap. CDR1 and CDR2 (germline): SGHAT, FQDESV (reference sequence). The CDR3 coding sequence is TGTGCCAGCAGCTTGGGCAGGGCGGGCGAGCAGTACTTC. It codes for CASSLGRAGEQYF.

A few counts support this clone. The chain links TRBV10-1 to TRBJ1-1; D call uncertain. This CDR3 is 13 amino acids long. The V end was cut by 1 base, the J end by 1 base, with 4 bases between. Germline lookup yields CDR1 WNHNN and CDR2 SYGVQD (reference sequence). Here the CDR3 reads CASSELANTEAFF. The DNA for the CDR3 is TGCGCCAGCAGTGAGTTAGCGAACACTGAAGCTTTCTTT.

The chain employs TRBV25-1 and TRBJ2-2, with D perhaps matching TRBD1 or TRBD2 (6 bases each). Trimming shortened V by 3 bases and J by 7 bases, and 18 bases separated the two germline ends. CDR3 length: 16 residues. Germline-derived CDR1 and CDR2 are MGHDK and SYGVNS. The CDR3 nucleotides read TGTGCCAGCAGTGACACAGGCCAGGGGCGGGGCGGGGAGCTGTTTTTT. As protein: CASSDTGQGRGGELFF. The full variable domain, completed using reference TRBV25-1 and TRBJ2-2, is EADIYQTPRYLVIGTGKKITLECSQTMGHDKMYWYQQDPGMELHLIHYSYGVNSTEKGDLSSESTVSRIRTEHFPLTLESARPSHTSQYLCASSDTGQGRGGELFFGEGSRLTVL.

The genes are TRBV5-4 and TRBJ2-5, with D possibly TRBD2 on 5 matching bases. The CDR3 is 17 residues long. Germline V gives CDR1 SGHNT, CDR2 YYREEE (reference sequence). The V gene lost 4 bases and the J gene lost 2 bases, with 21 bases spanning the gap. The CDR3 region is CASSGVGGRTPQETQYF. CDR3 nucleotides: TGTGCCAGCAGCGGGGTTGGAGGCCGAACCCCACAAGAGACCCAGTACTTC.

This clone was detected only a few times. J is TRBJ1-2 and V is TRBV28; 10 bases align to TRBD1. Unmatched junction bases numbered 9, after V lost 3 bases and J lost 8 bases. The germline CDR1 and CDR2 sequences are MDHEN and SYDVKM. The CDR3 consists of 15 residues. CDR3 protein: CASSFYGQGEEGYTF. In DNA, the CDR3 is TGTGCCAGCAGTTTTTATGGACAGGGGGAAGAGGGCTACACCTTC.

A note on this clone: The junction and the germline gene differ at one end; a read error may be behind it. This sequence joins TRBV7-7 and TRBJ2-2; D uncertain. Per the germline V gene, CDR1 is SSHAT and CDR2 is FNYEAQ (reference sequence). This CDR3 is 13 amino acids long. CDR3 amino acids: CASSFRDTGELFF. In nucleotides, the CDR3 is TGTGCTAGCAGCTTCAGAGACACCGGGGAGCTGTTTTTT. Together with reference TRBV7-7 and TRBJ2-2, the CDR3 gives the full variable domain: GAGVSQSPRYKVTKRGQDVTLRCDPISSHATLYWYQQALGQGPEFLTYFNYEAQPDKSGLPSDRFSAERPEGSISTLTIQRTEQRDSAMYRCASSFRDTGELFFGEGSRLTVL.

The CDR3: CASSTGGEGGYTF. CDR3 in DNA: TGCGCCAGCAGCACAGGAGGCGAGGGCGGCTACACCTTC. V and J are TRBV5-1 and TRBJ1-2; a possible D gene is TRBD1 (5 bases). This CDR3 comprises 13 residues. Trimming cost V 4 bases and J 8 bases, with 15 bases left between them. Germline V gives CDR1 SGHRS, CDR2 YFSETQ.

V gene TRBV19 combines with J gene TRBJ2-1; 10 nucleotides match TRBD1. Unmatched junction bases numbered 12, after V lost 10 bases and J lost 9 bases. The CDR3 runs to 14 residues. The V gene's germline CDR1 is LNHDA and CDR2 SQIVND (reference sequence). This CDR3 reads CATRDRGSYVEQFF. Written as DNA, the CDR3 is TGTGCCACCAGGGACAGGGGATCGTACGTTGAGCAGTTCTTC.